The 15 T cell receptor beta chains below all came from one sample that was sequenced in a study of CD8 T cells in ankylosing spondylitis. Using its own MiXCR run on the 5' RACE reads, TCRdb lists one record per CDR3 protein. The sample holds approximately 220,000 distinct CDR3 sequences, roughly 24% seen once. Sequencing was carried out using blood, either unsorted or a sorted T cell fraction (not recorded which). Receptors originate from a male donor with ankylosing spondylitis or in good health (not recorded which).

This clonotype has more than one count but fewer than ten. This sequence joins TRBV12-3 or TRBV12-4 and TRBJ1-2, with 7 bases fitting TRBD1. This CDR3 contains 14 residues. The V gene end was trimmed by 5 bases and the J gene end by 4 bases; junction bases not matched to a gene: 7. The CDR3 DNA reads TGTGCCAGCAGTCCCGGGACAGAGATCTATGGCTACACCTTC. Protein: CASSPGTEIYGYTF.

The chain combines TRBV6-1 with TRBJ2-4; no clear D. Germline values: CDR1 MNHNS, CDR2 SASEGT. The CDR3 is 16 amino acids. Trimming cost V 2 bases and J 6 bases, with 17 bases left between them. CDR3 nucleotide sequence: TGTGCCAGCAGTGAAAAGCAGGCATGGTGGGTAAACATTCAGTACTTC. Its translation: CASSEKQAWWVNIQYF.

This clonotype was found many times. V is TRBV29-1 and J is TRBJ2-3; D is unclear. Deletions cut 6 bases from V and 2 bases from J, with 9 bases between. Germline V gene sequence: CDR1 SQVTM, CDR2 ANQGSEA. This CDR3 is 12 amino acids long. CDR3 region: CSVAAYTDTQYF. The CDR3 DNA reads as TGCAGCGTCGCAGCCTACACAGATACGCAGTATTTT.

This clonotype was counted many times. The V gene is TRBV28, the J gene TRBJ2-1; D remains ambiguous. CDR3 length equals 12 residues. Trimming shortened V by 4 bases and J by 7 bases, and 8 bases separated the two germline ends. CDR1 MDHEN and CDR2 SYDVKM come from the germline V gene. CDR3 residues: CASSSSANEQFF. CDR3 coding DNA: TGTGCCAGCAGTTCCAGTGCAAATGAGCAGTTCTTC.

The chain uses TRBV12-3 or TRBV12-4 and TRBJ1-5, with a possible D match to TRBD1 (6 bases). With 5 bases removed from V and 11 bases from J, the gap between germline ends came to 10 bases. This CDR3 has 11 amino acids. The CDR3, as DNA: TGTGCCAGCAGTCACAGGGAGGCCCAGCATTTT. Its protein is CASSHREAQHF.

This clonotype was seen a few times. The rearrangement links TRBV27 to TRBJ2-7; 9 bases map to TRBD1. The CDR3 extends over 16 amino acids. The V gene's germline CDR1 is MNHEY and CDR2 SMNVEV (reference sequence). V trimming: 6 bases; J trimming: 0 bases; junction bases outside the gene matches: 9. The CDR3 DNA reads TGTGCCAGCAGGGGACTCTGGACAGGGGTCTCCTACGAGCAGTACTTC. Encoded protein: CASRGLWTGVSYEQYF.

This clonotype was recorded a few times. This chain links TRBV29-1 with TRBJ1-1; perhaps TRBD1 as D (5 bases). This CDR3 region has 14 residues. Per germline, CDR1 SQVTM and CDR2 ANQGSEA. V shed 0 bases and J shed 3 bases, with 11 bases lying between them. The CDR3 DNA reads TGCAGCGTTGAAGATCAGCAGGGATACACTGAAGCTTTCTTT. This gives the protein CSVEDQQGYTEAFF.

This chain uses TRBV7-2 with TRBJ2-7, with no clear D. Germline CDR1 reads SGHTA; CDR2 reads FQGNSA. The CDR3 has 14 amino acids. Trimming shortened V by 2 bases and J by 3 bases, and 11 bases separated the two germline ends. CDR3 amino acids: CASSLSHTNYEQYF. The CDR3 DNA reads as TGTGCCAGCAGCTTATCGCACACGAACTACGAGCAGTACTTC.

This chain's CDR3 is CASSLSARHEQFF. In DNA form, the CDR3 reads TGTGCCAGCAGCTTAAGTGCTCGTCATGAGCAGTTCTTC. The chain has TRBV7-3 and TRBJ2-1; the D is unclear. CDR1 and CDR2 (germline): SGHTA, FQGTGA. The CDR3 has 13 residues. V lost 1 base to trimming and J lost 8 bases, with 9 bases between them.

The table lists this clonotype with many counts. This sequence joins TRBV11-3 and TRBJ2-1; D may be TRBD2 (5 bases). The V gene's germline CDR1 is SGHNT and CDR2 YENEEA. V gave up 0 bases and J gave up 5 bases, with 5 bases separating them. This CDR3 has 13 amino acids. CDR3: CASSLERDNEQFF. The DNA of the CDR3 is TGTGCCAGCAGCTTAGAGAGGGACAATGAGCAGTTCTTC.

The chain couples TRBV6-4 to TRBJ2-3; 7 nucleotides line up with TRBD2. The CDR3 runs 15 residues. J lost 0 bases, V lost 8 bases, and 8 bases had no gene match. Germline values: CDR1 MRHNA, CDR2 SNTAGT. CDR3 amino acids: CASSVGEGSTDTQYF. The DNA for the CDR3 is TGTGCCAGCTCGGTGGGGGAGGGAAGCACAGATACGCAGTATTTT.

The J gene is TRBJ2-1, the V gene TRBV7-2; D call uncertain. The CDR3 totals 12 residues. V lost 2 bases and J lost 9, with 8 bases in between. CDR1 and CDR2 (germline): SGHTA, FQGNSA. In nucleotides, the CDR3 is TGTGCCAGCAGCTTAACGAGCATTGAGCAGTTCTTC. Translating it yields CASSLTSIEQFF. Drawing the rest from reference TRBV7-2 and TRBJ2-1, the complete variable domain is GAGVSQSPSNKVTEKGKDVELRCDPISGHTALYWYRQSLGQGLEFLIYFQGNSAPDKSGLPSDRFSAERTGGSVSTLTIQRTQQEDSAVYLCASSLTSIEQFFGPGTRLTVL.

The chain employs TRBV20-1 and TRBJ2-1; 8 bases agree with TRBD1. CDR3 length equals 15 residues. V dropped 8 bases and J dropped 0; count of bases not matched to a gene: 9. Germline V gene data show CDR1 as DFQATT and CDR2 as SNEGSKA (reference sequence). CDR3 nucleotide sequence: TGCAGTATTCCAGGGGGCAGCTACTCCTACAATGAGCAGTTCTTC. Its protein is CSIPGGSYSYNEQFF.

This clonotype was observed many times. The DNA for the CDR3 is TGTGCCAGCAGTTACTCGATTGGTAAACCCAGCGGGAACTCCTACGAGCAGTACTTC. Its protein product is CASSYSIGKPSGNSYEQYF. V is TRBV6-2 or TRBV6-3 and J is TRBJ2-7, with 7 bases lining up with TRBD2. Trimming at V came to 0 bases and at J to 0 bases, leaving 14 bases not matched to a gene. This CDR3 has 19 amino acids. Germline V gives CDR1 MNHEY, CDR2 SVGEGT.

The table lists this clonotype with many counts. J is TRBJ2-2 and V is TRBV9, with D possibly being TRBD1 (5 bases). V lost 5 bases, J lost 4 bases, and 12 bases lay in between. This CDR3 has 14 residues. Germline CDR1 is SGDLS and CDR2 is YYNGEE. In DNA form, the CDR3 reads TGTGCCAGCAGATATACAGGTGCCACCGGGGAGCTGTTTTTT. Its protein is CASRYTGATGELFF.